The rows below give T cell receptor beta chains drawn from one sample of a study of T-cell memory formation after mild COVID-19. TCRdb recomputed calls from the 5' RACE reads with MiXCR, one row per CDR3 protein. The repertoire holds roughly 150,000 distinct CDR3 sequences, with more than 12% as singletons. The specimen sequenced was PBMCs or a T cell subset sorted from them (not recorded which). Receptor source: an adult woman who had mild COVID-19 (a few samples of this study predate the infection). Cell type and time point are not known. Both conserved end residues are part of each CDR3. A D gene is named only where the DNA matches it firmly. Expanded clones are given a class, and other clones once, few, many or no size at all.

. | TRBJ2-3 | TRBD2 | TRBV19 | CASGLAGTDTQYF | TGTGCCAGCGGACTAGCGGGCACAGATACGCAGTATTTT
. | TRBJ2-3 | . | TRBV7-8 | CASHRVETGYGTDTQYF | TGTGCCAGCCACCGGGTGGAAACGGGTTACGGCACAGATACGCAGTATTTT
few | TRBJ2-2 | . | TRBV4-1 | CASSQRGGGPTGELFF | TGCGCCAGCAGCCAACGAGGGGGGGGCCCCACCGGGGAGCTGTTTTTT
. | TRBJ2-1 | . | TRBV4-3 | CASSQDGRYNEQFF | TGCGCCAGCAGCCAAGATGGAAGGTACAATGAGCAGTTCTTC
few | TRBJ2-7 | . | TRBV14 | CASSQARTGASGGVQYF | TGTGCCAGCAGCCAGGCACGGACAGGTGCCTCCGGGGGTGTGCAGTACTTC
few | TRBJ1-2 | TRBD1 | TRBV20-1 | CSAREDREGYTF | TGCAGTGCTAGAGAAGACAGGGAAGGCTACACCTTC
. | TRBJ2-1 | TRBD2 | TRBV5-1 | CASSSYLAGGMNEQFF | TGCGCCAGCAGCTCCTATCTAGCGGGAGGTATGAATGAGCAGTTCTTC
. | TRBJ2-3 | TRBD2 | TRBV7-2 | CASSRLAGVTDTQYF | TGTGCCAGCAGCAGATTAGCGGGAGTTACAGATACGCAGTATTTT
few | TRBJ2-3 | TRBD2 | TRBV9 | CASSLGLGADTQYF | TGTGCCAGCAGCCTCGGACTAGGCGCAGATACGCAGTATTTT
. | TRBJ2-2 | TRBD1 | TRBV6-2/TRBV6-3 | CASKSGTEHVLNTGELFF | TGTGCCAGCAAATCCGGGACAGAACATGTTCTGAACACCGGGGAGCTGTTTTTT
few | TRBJ2-1 | TRBD2 | TRBV5-1 | CASSPGLADFSYNEQFF | TGCGCCAGCAGCCCGGGCCTAGCGGATTTCTCCTACAATGAGCAGTTCTTC
. | TRBJ2-7 | . | TRBV18 | CASQDGSSYEQYF | TGTGCCAGCCAAGACGGGAGCTCCTACGAGCAGTACTTC
. | TRBJ2-3 | TRBD2 | TRBV6-5 | CASSLSGRADTQYF | TGTGCCAGCAGCCTTAGCGGGAGGGCAGATACGCAGTATTTT
few | TRBJ2-2 | TRBD1 | TRBV29-1 | CSVEDQEDRENTGELFF | TGCAGCGTTGAAGATCAGGAGGACAGGGAAAACACCGGGGAGCTGTTTTTT
few | TRBJ2-5 | . | TRBV3-1 | CASSHSGQETQYF | TGTGCCAGCAGCCACAGCGGGCAAGAGACCCAGTACTTC
. | TRBJ2-1 | . | TRBV12-3/TRBV12-4 | CASSSRDGVWQVGQFF | TGTGCCAGCAGTTCCCGTGACGGAGTGTGGCAGGTTGGGCAGTTCTTC
few | TRBJ2-3 | . | TRBV9 | CASSVINPDGYTDTQYF | TGTGCCAGCAGCGTCATCAATCCGGACGGATATACAGATACGCAGTATTTT
. | TRBJ1-5 | . | TRBV10-3 | CAISESGGSQPQHF | TGTGCCATCAGTGAGTCGGGCGGCAGTCAGCCCCAGCATTTT
few | TRBJ2-1 | . | TRBV11-2 | CASSLDGWGKDYNEQFF | TGTGCCAGCAGCTTAGATGGCTGGGGGAAGGACTACAATGAGCAGTTCTTC
. | TRBJ1-2 | TRBD1 | TRBV12-3/TRBV12-4 | CASSWTGAYGYTF | TGTGCCAGCAGTTGGACAGGGGCTTATGGCTACACCTTC